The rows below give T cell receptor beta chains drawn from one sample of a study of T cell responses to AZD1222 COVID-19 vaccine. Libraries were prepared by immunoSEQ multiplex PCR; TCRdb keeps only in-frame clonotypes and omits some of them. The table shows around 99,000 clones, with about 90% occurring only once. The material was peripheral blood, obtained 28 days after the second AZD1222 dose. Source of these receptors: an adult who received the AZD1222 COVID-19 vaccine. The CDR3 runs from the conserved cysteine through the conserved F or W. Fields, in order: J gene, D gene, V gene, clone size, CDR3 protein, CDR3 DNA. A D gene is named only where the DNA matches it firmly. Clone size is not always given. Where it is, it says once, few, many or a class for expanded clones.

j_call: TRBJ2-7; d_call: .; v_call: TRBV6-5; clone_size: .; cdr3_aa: CASRYGTGPLNEQYF; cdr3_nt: TGTGCCAGCAGGTATGGGACGGGGCCTCTGAACGAGCAGTACTTC
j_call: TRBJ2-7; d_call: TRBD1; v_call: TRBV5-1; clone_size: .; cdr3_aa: CASSFRDRVNEQYF; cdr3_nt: TGCGCCAGCAGCTTCCGGGACAGGGTCAACGAGCAGTACTTC
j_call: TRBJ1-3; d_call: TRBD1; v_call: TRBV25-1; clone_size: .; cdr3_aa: CASSEGTGIGGNTIYF; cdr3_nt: TGTGCCAGCAGTGAAGGGACAGGGATCGGTGGAAACACCATATATTTT
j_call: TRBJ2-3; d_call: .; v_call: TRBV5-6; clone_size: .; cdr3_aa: CASSRGGPRTDTQYF; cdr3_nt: TGTGCCAGCAGCCGTGGAGGCCCTCGCACAGATACGCAGTATTTT
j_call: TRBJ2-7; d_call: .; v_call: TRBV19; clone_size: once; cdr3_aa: CASSIVTDGPYEQYF; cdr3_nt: TGTGCCAGTAGTATAGTCACGGACGGCCCCTACGAGCAGTACTTC
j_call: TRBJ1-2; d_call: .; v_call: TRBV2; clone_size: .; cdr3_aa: CASSEVPGHGYTF; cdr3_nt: TGTGCCAGCAGTGAAGTTCCCGGACATGGCTACACCTTC
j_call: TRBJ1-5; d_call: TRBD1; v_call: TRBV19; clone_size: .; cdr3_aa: CASSIPGQGARGNQPQHF; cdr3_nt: TGTGCCAGTAGTATCCCGGGACAGGGGGCGAGAGGCAATCAGCCCCAGCATTTT
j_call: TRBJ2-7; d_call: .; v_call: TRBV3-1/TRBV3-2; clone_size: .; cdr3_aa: CASSQGVTEQYF; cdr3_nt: TGTGCCAGCAGCCAAGGGGTAACCGAGCAGTACTTC
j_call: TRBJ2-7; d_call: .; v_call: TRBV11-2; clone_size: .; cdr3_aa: CASRSLRAPYEQYF; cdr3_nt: TGTGCCAGCAGGTCCCTCCGGGCCCCCTACGAGCAGTACTTC
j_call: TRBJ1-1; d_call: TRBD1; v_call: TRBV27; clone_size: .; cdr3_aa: CASSLGPYWGTGGNTEAFF; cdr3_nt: TGTGCCAGCAGTTTAGGGCCTTATTGGGGGACAGGTGGTAACACTGAAGCTTTCTTT
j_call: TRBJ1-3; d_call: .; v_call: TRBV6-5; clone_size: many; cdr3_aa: CAIGQDGSGNTIYF; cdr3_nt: TGTGCCATTGGACAAGACGGTTCTGGAAACACCATATATTTT
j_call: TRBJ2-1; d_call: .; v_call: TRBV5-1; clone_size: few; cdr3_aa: CASSLGGVENEQFF; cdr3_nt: TGCGCCAGCAGCTTGGGCGGGGTGGAGAATGAGCAGTTCTTC
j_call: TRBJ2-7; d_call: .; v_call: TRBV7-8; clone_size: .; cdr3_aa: CASSLAVGSYEQYF; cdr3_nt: TGTGCCAGCAGCTTAGCGGTCGGTTCCTACGAGCAGTACTTC
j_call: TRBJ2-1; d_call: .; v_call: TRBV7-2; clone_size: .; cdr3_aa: CASSREIEQFF; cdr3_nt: TGTGCCAGCAGCCGAGAAATTGAGCAGTTCTTC
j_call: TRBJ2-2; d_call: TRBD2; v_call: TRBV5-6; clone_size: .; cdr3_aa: CASSLKLAGGSNTGELFF; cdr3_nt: TGTGCCAGCAGCTTGAAACTAGCGGGAGGGTCGAACACCGGGGAGCTGTTTTTT
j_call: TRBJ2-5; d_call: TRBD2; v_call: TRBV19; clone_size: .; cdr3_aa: CASSPRLAGAAETQYF; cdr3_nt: TGTGCCAGTAGTCCCCGACTAGCGGGAGCCGCGGAGACCCAGTACTTC
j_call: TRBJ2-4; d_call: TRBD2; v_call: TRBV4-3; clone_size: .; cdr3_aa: CASSQELAGANLAKNIQYF; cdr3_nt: TGCGCCAGCAGCCAAGAACTAGCGGGGGCCAATCTAGCCAAAAACATTCAGTACTTC
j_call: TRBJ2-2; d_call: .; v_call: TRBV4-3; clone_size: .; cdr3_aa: CASSQVWTATGELFF; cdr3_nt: TGCGCCAGCAGCCAAGTATGGACAGCCACCGGGGAGCTGTTTTTT
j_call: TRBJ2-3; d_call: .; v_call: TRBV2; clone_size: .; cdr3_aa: CASTALDTQYF; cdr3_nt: TGTGCCAGCACGGCCCTCGATACGCAGTATTTT
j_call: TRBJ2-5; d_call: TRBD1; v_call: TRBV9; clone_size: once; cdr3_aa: CASSTWDRVEETQYF; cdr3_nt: TGTGCCAGCAGCACTTGGGACAGGGTAGAAGAGACCCAGTACTTC
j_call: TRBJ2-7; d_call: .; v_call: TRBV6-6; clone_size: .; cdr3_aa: CASRERQGAGYF; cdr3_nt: TGTGCCAGCAGAGAGAGACAGGGAGCGGGGTACTTC
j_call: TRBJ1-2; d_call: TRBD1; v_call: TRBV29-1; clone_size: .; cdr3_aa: CSVATGGNGYTF; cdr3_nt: TGCAGCGTTGCGACAGGGGGAAATGGCTACACCTTC
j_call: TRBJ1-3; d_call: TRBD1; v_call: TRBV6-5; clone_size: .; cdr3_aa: CASGRGPGGNTIYF; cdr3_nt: TGTGCCAGCGGGAGGGGGCCTGGTGGAAACACCATATATTTT
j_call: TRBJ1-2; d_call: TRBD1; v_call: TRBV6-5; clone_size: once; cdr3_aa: CASSPGGYGYTF; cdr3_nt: TGTGCCAGCTCCCCAGGGGGCTACGGCTACACCTTC
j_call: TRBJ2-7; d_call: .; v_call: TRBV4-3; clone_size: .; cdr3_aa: CASSQERGPYEQYF; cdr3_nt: TGCGCCAGCAGCCAAGAAAGGGGCCCCTACGAGCAGTACTTC
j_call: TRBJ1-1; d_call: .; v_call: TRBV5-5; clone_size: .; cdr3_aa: CASSSGYTEAFF; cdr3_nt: TGTGCCAGCAGCTCGGGGTACACTGAAGCTTTCTTT
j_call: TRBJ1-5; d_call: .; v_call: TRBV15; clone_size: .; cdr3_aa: CATSRDGGVAQHF; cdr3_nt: TGTGCCACCAGCAGAGATGGTGGAGTGGCCCAGCATTTT
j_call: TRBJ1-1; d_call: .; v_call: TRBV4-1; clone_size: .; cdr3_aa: CASSQVEGVFTEAFF; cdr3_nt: TGCGCCAGCAGCCAAGTTGAGGGGGTGTTCACTGAAGCTTTCTTT
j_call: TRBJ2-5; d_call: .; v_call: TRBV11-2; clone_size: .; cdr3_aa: CASSLDSVSVTQYF; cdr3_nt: TGTGCCAGCAGCTTGGACAGTGTTAGCGTGACCCAGTACTTC
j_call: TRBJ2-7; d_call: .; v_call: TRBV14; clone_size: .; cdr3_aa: CASSQGSGNEQYF; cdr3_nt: TGTGCCAGCAGCCAAGGTTCCGGGAACGAGCAGTACTTC
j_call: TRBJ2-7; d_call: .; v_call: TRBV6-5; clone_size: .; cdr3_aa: CASQGLAVGSEQYF; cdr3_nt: TGTGCCAGTCAGGGGCTCGCCGTTGGGAGCGAGCAGTACTTC
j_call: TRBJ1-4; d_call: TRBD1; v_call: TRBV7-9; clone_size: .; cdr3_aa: CASSPRGPAVHNEKLFF; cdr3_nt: TGTGCCAGCAGCCCTAGGGGGCCGGCAGTTCATAATGAAAAACTGTTTTTT